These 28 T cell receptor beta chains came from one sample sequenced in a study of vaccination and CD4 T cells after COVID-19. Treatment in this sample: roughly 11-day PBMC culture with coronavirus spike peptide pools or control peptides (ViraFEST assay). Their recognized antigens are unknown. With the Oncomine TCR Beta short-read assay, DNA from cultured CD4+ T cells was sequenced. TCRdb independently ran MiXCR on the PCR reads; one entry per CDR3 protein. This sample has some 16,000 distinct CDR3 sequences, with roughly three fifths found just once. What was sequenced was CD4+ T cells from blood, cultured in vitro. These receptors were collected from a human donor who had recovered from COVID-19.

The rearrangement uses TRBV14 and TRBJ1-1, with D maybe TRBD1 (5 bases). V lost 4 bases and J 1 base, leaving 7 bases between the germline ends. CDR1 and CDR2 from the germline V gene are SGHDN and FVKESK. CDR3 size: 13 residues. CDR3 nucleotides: TGTGCCAGCAGCCTAAGGGGGAACACTGAAGCTTTCTTT. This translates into CASSLRGNTEAFF.

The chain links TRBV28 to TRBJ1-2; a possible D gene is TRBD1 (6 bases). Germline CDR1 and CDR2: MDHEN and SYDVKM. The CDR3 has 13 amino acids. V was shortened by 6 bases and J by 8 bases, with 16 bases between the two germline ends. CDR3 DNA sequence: TGTGCCAGCAGGGGGGAAAGGGGGGTAGGCTACACCTTC. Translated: CASRGERGVGYTF.

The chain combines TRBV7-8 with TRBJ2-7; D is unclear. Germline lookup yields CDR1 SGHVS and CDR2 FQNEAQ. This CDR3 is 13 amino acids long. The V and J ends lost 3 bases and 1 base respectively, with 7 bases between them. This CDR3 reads CASSLIGSYEQYF. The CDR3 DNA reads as TGTGCCAGCAGCTTGATCGGTTCCTACGAGCAGTACTTC.

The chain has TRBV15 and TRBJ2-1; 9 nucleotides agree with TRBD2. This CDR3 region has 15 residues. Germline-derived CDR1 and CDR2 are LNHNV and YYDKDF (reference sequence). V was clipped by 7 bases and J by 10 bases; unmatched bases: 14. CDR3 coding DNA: TGTGCCACCATCCATACTAGCGGGCTGGCGAGAGAGCAGTTCTTC. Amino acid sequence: CATIHTSGLAREQFF.

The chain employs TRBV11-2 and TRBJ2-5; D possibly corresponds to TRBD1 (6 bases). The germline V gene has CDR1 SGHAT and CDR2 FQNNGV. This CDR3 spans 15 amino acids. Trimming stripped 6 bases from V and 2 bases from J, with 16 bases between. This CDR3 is CASSRTGTLQETQYF. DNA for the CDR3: TGTGCCAGCAGTCGTACCGGGACACTTCAAGAGACCCAGTACTTC. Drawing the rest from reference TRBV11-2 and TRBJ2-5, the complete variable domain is EAGVAQSPRYKIIEKRQSVAFWCNPISGHATLYWYQQILGQGPKLLIQFQNNGVVDDSQLPKDRFSAERLKGVDSTLKIQPAKLEDSAVYLCASSRTGTLQETQYFGPGTRLLVL.

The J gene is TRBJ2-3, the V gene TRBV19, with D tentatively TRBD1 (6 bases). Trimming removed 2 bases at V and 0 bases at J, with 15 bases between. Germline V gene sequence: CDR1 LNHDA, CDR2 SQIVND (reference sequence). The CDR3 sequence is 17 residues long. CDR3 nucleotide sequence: TGTGCCAGTAGTATATTTGGGACACTTAGTAGCACAGATACGCAGTATTTT. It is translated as CASSIFGTLSSTDTQYF.

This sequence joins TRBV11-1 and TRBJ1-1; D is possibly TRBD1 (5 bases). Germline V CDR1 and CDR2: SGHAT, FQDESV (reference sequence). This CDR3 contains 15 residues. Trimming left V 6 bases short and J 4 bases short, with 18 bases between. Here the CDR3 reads CASRQGGARPTEAFF. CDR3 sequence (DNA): TGTGCCAGCAGACAAGGTGGGGCGCGGCCCACTGAAGCTTTCTTT.

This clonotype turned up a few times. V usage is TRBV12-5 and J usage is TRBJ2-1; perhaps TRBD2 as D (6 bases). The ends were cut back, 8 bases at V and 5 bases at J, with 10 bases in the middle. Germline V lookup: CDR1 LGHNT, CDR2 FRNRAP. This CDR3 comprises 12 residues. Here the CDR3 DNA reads TGTGCTAGTCGCGGGATCCACAATGAGCAGTTCTTC. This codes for CASRGIHNEQFF. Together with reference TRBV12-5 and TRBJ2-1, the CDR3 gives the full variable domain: DARVTQTPRHKVTEMGQEVTMRCQPILGHNTVFWYRQTMMQGLELLAYFRNRAPLDDSGMPKDRFSAEMPDATLATLKIQPSEPRDSAVYFCASRGIHNEQFFGPGTRLTVL.

The CDR3 sequence: CASSLTNILHGYTF. The CDR3 region has the DNA TGTGCCAGCAGTTTAACAAACATCCTGCATGGCTACACCTTC. The chain joins TRBV12-3 or TRBV12-4 to TRBJ1-2; D ambiguous. This CDR3 is 14 amino acids long. V lost 2 bases and J lost 6, with 13 bases in between.

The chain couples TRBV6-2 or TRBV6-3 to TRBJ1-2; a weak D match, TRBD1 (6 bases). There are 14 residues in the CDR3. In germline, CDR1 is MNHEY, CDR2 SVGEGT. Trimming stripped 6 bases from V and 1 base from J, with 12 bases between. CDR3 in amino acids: CASSPGQFNYGYTF. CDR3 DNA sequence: TGTGCCAGCAGCCCCGGACAGTTTAACTATGGCTACACCTTC.

The CDR3, as DNA: TGCGCCAGCAGTCTCCGGGACCCTCCCGCCCCAACCGGGGAGCTGTTTTTT. Its translation: CASSLRDPPAPTGELFF. The V and J genes are TRBV5-1 and TRBJ2-2; D tentatively fits TRBD1 or TRBD2 (5 bases each). Trimming removed 5 bases from V and 5 bases from J, with 22 bases in between. The CDR3 runs 17 residues. Germline V gives CDR1 SGHRS, CDR2 YFSETQ. Combining the CDR3 with reference TRBV5-1 and TRBJ2-2 gives the whole variable domain KAGVTQTPRYLIKTRGQQVTLSCSPISGHRSVSWYQQTPGQGLQFLFEYFSETQRNKGNFPGRFSGRQFSNSRSEMNVSTLELGDSALYLCASSLRDPPAPTGELFFGEGSRLTVL.

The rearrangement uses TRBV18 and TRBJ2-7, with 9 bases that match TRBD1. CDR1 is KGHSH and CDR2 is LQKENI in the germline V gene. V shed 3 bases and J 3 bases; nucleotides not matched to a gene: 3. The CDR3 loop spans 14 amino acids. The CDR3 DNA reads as TGTGCCAGCTCACCCGGGACAGGGCTCTACGAGCAGTACTTC. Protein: CASSPGTGLYEQYF.

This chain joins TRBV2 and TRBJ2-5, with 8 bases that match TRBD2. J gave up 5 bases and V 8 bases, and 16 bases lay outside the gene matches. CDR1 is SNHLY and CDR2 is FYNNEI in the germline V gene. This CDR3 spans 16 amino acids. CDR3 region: CASGFSLGGGRETQYF. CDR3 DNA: TGTGCCAGCGGTTTCTCTCTCGGCGGCGGGAGGGAGACCCAGTACTTC.

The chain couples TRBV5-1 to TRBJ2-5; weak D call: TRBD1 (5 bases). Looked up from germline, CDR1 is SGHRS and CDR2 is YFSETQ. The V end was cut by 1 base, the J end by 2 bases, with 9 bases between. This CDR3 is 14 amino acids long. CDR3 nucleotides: TGCGCCAGCAGCTTGATTGGGGCTCAAGAGACCCAGTACTTC. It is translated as CASSLIGAQETQYF.

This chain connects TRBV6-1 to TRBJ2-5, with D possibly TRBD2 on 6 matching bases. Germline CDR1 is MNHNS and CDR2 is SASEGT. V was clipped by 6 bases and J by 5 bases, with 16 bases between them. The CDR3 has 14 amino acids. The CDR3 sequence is CASSHRAGFETQYF. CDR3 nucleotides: TGTGCCAGCAGCCACCGGGCGGGGTTTGAGACCCAGTACTTC.

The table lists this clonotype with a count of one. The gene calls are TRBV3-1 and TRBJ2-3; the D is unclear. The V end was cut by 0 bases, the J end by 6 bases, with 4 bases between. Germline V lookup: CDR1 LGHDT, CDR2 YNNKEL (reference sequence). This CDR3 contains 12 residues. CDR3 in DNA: TGTGCCAGCAGCCAAGATTTCGATACGCAGTATTTT. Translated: CASSQDFDTQYF.

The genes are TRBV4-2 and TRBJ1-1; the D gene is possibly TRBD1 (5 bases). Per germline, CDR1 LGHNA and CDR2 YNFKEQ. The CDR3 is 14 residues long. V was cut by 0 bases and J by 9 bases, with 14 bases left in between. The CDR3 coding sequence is TGTGCCAGCAGCCAAGATAGGATACAGGAGAAAGCTTTCTTT. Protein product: CASSQDRIQEKAFF.

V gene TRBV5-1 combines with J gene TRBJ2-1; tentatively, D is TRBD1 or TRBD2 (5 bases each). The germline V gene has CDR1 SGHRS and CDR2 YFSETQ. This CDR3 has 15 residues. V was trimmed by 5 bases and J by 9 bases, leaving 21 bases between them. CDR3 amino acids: CASRYAGTVEAEQFF. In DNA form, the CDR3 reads TGCGCCAGCAGATACGCAGGGACGGTCGAGGCTGAGCAGTTCTTC.

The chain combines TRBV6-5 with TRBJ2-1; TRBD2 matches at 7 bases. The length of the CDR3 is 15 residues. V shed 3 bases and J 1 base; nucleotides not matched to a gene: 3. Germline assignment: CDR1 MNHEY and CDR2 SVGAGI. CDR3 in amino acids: CASSYDGRSYNEQFF. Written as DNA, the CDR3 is TGTGCCAGCAGTTATGACGGGAGGTCCTACAATGAGCAGTTCTTC.

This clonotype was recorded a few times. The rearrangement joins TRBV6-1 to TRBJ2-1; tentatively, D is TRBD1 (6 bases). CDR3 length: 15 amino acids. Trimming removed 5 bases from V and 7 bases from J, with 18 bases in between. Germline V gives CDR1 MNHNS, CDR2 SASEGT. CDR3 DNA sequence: TGTGCCAGCAGTCAACCAGGGGTGGTCATGAATGAGCAGTTCTTC. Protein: CASSQPGVVMNEQFF.

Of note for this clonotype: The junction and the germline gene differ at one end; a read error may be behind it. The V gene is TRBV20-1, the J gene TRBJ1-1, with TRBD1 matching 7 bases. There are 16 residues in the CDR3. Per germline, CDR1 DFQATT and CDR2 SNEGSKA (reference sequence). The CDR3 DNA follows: TGCAGTGCTAGAGATTACGAGGACAGGCTTCACACTGAAGCTTCCTTT. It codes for CSARDYEDRLHTEASF.

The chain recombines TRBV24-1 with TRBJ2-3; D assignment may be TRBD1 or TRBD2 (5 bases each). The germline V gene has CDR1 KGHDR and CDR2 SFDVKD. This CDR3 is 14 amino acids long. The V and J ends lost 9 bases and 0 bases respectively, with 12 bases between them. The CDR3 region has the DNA TGTGCCACCTGCGGCTGGGACAGCACAGATACGCAGTATTTT. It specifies CATCGWDSTDTQYF.

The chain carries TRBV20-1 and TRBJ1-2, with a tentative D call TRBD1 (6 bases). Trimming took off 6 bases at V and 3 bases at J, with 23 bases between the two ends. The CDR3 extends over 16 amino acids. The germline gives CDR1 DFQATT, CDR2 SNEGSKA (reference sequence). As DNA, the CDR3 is TGCAGTGCCTTAGTTCCGCCGAGGGGGGTGCACTATGGCTACACCTTC. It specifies CSALVPPRGVHYGYTF.

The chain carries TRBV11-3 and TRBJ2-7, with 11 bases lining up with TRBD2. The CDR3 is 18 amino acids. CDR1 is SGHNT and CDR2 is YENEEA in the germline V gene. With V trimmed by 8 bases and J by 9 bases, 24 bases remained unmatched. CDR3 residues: CASPLGPTVLAGGDGQYF. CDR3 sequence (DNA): TGTGCCAGCCCCTTAGGTCCCACGGTTCTAGCGGGGGGCGATGGGCAGTACTTC.

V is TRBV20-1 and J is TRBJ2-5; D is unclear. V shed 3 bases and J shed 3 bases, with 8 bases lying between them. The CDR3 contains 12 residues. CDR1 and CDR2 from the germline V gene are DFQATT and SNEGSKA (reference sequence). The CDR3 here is CSASTTKETQYF. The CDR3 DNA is TGCAGTGCTAGCACTACAAAAGAGACCCAGTACTTC.

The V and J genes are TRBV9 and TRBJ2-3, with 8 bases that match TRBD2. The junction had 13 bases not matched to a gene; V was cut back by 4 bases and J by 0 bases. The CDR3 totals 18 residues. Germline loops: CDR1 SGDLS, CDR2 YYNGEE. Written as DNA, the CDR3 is TGTGCCAGCAGCCCCGGTGGCGGGGGGCCTACTAGCACAGATACGCAGTATTTT. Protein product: CASSPGGGGPTSTDTQYF.

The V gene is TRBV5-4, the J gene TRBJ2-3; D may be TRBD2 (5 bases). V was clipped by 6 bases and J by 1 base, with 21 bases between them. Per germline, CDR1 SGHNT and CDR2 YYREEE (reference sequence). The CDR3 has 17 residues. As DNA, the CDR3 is TGTGCCAGCAATATAGACGGGGATCCCCTCGGCACAGATACGCAGTATTTT. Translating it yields CASNIDGDPLGTDTQYF.

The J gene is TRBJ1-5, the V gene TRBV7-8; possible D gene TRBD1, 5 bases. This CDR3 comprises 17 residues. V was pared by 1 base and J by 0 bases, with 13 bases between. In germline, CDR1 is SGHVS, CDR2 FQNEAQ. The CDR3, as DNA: TGTGCCAGCAGCTTAGGGGGTTTTGGGGCTAGCAATCAGCCCCAGCATTTT. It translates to CASSLGGFGASNQPQHF. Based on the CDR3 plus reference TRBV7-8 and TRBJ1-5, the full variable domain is GAGVSQSPRYKVAKRGQDVALRCDPISGHVSLFWYQQALGQGPEFLTYFQNEAQLDKSGLPSDRFFAERPEGSVSTLKIQRTQQEDSAVYLCASSLGGFGASNQPQHFGDGTRLSIL.